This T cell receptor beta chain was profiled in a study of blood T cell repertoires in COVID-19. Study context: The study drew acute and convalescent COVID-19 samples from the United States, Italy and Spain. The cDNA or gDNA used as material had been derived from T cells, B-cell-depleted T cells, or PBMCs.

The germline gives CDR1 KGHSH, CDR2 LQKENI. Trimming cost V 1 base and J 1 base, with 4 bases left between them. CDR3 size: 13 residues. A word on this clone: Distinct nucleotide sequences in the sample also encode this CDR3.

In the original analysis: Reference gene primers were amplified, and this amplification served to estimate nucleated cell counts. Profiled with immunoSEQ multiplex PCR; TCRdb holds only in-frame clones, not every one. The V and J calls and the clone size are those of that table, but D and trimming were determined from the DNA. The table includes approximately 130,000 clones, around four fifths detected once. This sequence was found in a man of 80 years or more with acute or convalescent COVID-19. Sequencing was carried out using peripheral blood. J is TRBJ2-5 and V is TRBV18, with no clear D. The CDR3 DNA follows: TGTGCCAGCTCACCACGTCTCCAAGAGACCCAGTACTTC. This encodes CASSPRLQETQYF. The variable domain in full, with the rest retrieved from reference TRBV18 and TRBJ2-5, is NAGVMQNPRHLVRRRGQEARLRCSPMKGHSHVYWYRQLPEEGLKFMVYLQKENIIDESGMPKERFSAEFPKEGPSILRIQQVVRGDSAAYFCASSPRLQETQYFGPGTRLLVL.